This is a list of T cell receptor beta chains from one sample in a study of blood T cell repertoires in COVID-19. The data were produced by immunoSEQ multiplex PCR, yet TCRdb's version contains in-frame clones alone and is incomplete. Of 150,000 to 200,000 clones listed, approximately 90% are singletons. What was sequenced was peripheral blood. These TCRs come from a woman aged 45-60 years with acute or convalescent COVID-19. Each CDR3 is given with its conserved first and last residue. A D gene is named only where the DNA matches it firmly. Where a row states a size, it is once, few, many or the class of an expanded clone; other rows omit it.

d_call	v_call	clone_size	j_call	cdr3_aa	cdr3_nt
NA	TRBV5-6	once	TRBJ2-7	CASSPSTSYSPYEQYF	TGTGCCAGCAGCCCCAGTACCAGTTATTCACCCTACGAGCAGTACTTC
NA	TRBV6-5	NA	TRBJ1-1	CASSQYPGQNTEAFF	TGTGCCAGCAGTCAATATCCGGGACAGAACACTGAAGCTTTCTTT
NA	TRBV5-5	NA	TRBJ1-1	CASSLVAEKMNTEAFF	TGTGCCAGCAGCTTGGTGGCAGAAAAAATGAACACTGAAGCTTTCTTT
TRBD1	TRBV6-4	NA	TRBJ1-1	CASRPGTGGGNTEAFF	TGTGCCAGCAGGCCCGGGACAGGGGGTGGGAACACTGAAGCTTTCTTT
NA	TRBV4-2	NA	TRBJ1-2	CASSQDQEERAYGYTF	TGTGCCAGCAGCCAAGATCAGGAGGAGAGGGCCTATGGCTACACCTTC
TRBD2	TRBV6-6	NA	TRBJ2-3	CASSYSVAGADTQYF	TGTGCCAGCAGTTACTCGGTAGCGGGAGCAGATACGCAGTATTTT
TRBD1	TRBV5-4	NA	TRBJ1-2	CDSTGGENYGYTF	TGTGACTCGACAGGGGGTGAGAACTATGGCTACACCTTC
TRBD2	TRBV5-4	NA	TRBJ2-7	CASSFGLAGASYEQYF	TGTGCCAGCAGCTTCGGACTAGCGGGGGCTAGCTACGAGCAGTACTTC
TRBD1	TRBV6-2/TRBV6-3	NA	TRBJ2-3	CASSYSGTGSDTQYF	TGTGCCAGCAGTTACTCCGGGACAGGGTCAGATACGCAGTATTTT
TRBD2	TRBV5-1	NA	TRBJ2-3	CASSLETSGGTDTQYF	TGCGCCAGCAGCTTGGAGACTAGCGGGGGCACAGATACGCAGTATTTT
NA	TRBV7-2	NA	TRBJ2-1	CASSLASGEGNEQFF	TGTGCCAGCAGCTTAGCGTCAGGGGAGGGCAATGAGCAGTTCTTC
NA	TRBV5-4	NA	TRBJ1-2	CASSLGGGYGYTF	TGTGCCAGCAGCTTGGGAGGGGGCTATGGCTACACCTTC
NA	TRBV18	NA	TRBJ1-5	CASSPIRENQPQHF	TGTGCCAGCTCACCCATAAGGGAGAATCAGCCCCAGCATTTT
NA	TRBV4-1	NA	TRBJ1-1	CASSQSSGYGGRHTEAFF	TGCGCCAGCAGCCAATCCTCAGGGTACGGAGGGAGGCACACTGAAGCTTTCTTT
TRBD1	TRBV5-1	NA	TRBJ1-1	CASSRGQGRSTEAFF	TGCGCCAGCAGCCGCGGACAGGGTAGGTCGACTGAAGCTTTCTTT
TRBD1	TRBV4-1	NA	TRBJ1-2	CASSPPTGAYSGYTF	TGCGCCAGCAGCCCCCCGACAGGGGCCTATAGTGGCTACACCTTC
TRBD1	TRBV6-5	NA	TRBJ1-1	CASHGTGGMNTEAFF	TGTGCCAGTCACGGGACAGGGGGCATGAACACTGAAGCTTTCTTT
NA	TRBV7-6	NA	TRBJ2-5	CASSRGGTGYQETQYF	TGTGCCAGCAGCCGAGGGGGAACAGGATACCAAGAGACCCAGTACTTC
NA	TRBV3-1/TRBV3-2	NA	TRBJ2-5	CASSQDPQLMQETQYF	TGTGCCAGCAGCCAAGATCCACAGTTAATGCAAGAGACCCAGTACTTC
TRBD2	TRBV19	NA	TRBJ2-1	CASSIFPRLAGGIWNEQFF	TGTGCCAGTAGTATTTTCCCCCGACTAGCGGGAGGGATTTGGAATGAGCAGTTCTTC
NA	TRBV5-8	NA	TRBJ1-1	CASSWGKAEAFF	TGTGCCAGCAGCTGGGGCAAGGCTGAAGCTTTCTTT
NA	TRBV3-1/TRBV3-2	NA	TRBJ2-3	CASSQTGTDTQYF	TGTGCCAGCAGCCAAACAGGGACAGATACGCAGTATTTT
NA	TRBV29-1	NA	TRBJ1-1	CSVELGRDTEAFF	TGCAGCGTTGAACTGGGGAGGGACACTGAAGCTTTCTTT
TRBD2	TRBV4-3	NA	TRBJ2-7	CASSLGLAGTYEQYF	TGCGCCAGCAGCCTGGGACTAGCGGGCACCTACGAGCAGTACTTC
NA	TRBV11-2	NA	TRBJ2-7	CASSSQGGEQYF	TGTGCCAGCAGTTCACAGGGTGGCGAGCAGTACTTC
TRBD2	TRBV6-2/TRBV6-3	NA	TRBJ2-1	CASSRLADSYNEQFF	TGTGCCAGCAGTAGACTAGCGGACTCCTACAATGAGCAGTTCTTC
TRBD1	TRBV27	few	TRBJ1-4	CASSLSYRGLSHEKLFF	TGTGCCAGCAGTTTATCGTACAGGGGGCTTTCGCATGAAAAACTGTTTTTT
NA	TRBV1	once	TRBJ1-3	CTSSQGVGQISGNTIYF	TGCACCAGCAGCCAAGGGGTAGGACAGATCTCTGGAAACACCATATATTTT
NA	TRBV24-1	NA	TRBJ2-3	CATKSGDTQYF	TGTGCCACCAAGTCAGGGGATACGCAGTATTTT
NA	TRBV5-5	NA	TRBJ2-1	CASSFFMSSYNEQFF	TGTGCCAGCAGCTTCTTCATGAGCTCCTACAATGAGCAGTTCTTC
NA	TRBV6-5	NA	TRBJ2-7	CASSYPGGYEQYF	TGTGCCAGCAGTTACCCGGGTGGATACGAGCAGTACTTC
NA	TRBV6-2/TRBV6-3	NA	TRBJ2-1	CASSSEPGLTLSYNEQFF	TGTGCCAGCAGTTCCGAACCGGGACTTACTCTTTCCTACAATGAGCAGTTCTTC
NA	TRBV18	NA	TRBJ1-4	CASSPGLSRAEKLFF	TGTGCCAGCTCACCCGGACTCTCCCGGGCCGAAAAACTGTTTTTT
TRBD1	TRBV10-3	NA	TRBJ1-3	CAISQGVEAGNTIYF	TGTGCCATCAGCCAGGGGGTGGAAGCTGGAAACACCATATATTTT
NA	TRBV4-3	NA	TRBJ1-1	CASSQDRAGTEAFF	TGCGCCAGCAGCCAAGATCGGGCGGGGACTGAAGCTTTCTTT
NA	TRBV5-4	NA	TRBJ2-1	CASSLALAGATSYNEQFF	TGTGCCAGCAGCTTGGCCCTGGCGGGGGCGACCTCCTACAATGAGCAGTTCTTC
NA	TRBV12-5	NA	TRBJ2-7	CASGFVYEQYF	TGTGCTAGTGGTTTTGTATACGAGCAGTACTTC
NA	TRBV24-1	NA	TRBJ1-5	CATSDAGNQPQHF	TGTGCCACCAGTGATGCAGGCAATCAGCCCCAGCATTTT
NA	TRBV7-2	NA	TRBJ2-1	CASSYGFNEQFF	TGTGCCAGCAGCTACGGGTTTAATGAGCAGTTCTTC
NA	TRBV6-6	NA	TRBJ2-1	CASSYLEEYNEQFF	TGTGCCAGCAGTTACTTAGAGGAGTACAATGAGCAGTTCTTC
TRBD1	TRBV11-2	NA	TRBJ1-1	CASSKSPQGTFGNTEAFF	TGTGCCAGCAGCAAATCCCCACAGGGGACCTTTGGGAACACTGAAGCTTTCTTT
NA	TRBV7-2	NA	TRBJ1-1	CASSFDSYTEAFF	TGTGCCAGCAGCTTTGACAGCTACACTGAAGCTTTCTTT
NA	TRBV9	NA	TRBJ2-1	CASSVGLRGYNEQFF	TGTGCCAGCAGCGTAGGGCTAAGGGGCTACAATGAGCAGTTCTTC
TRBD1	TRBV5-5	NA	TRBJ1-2	CASSYTGEWSGYTF	TGTGCCAGCAGCTACACAGGGGAATGGAGTGGCTACACCTTC
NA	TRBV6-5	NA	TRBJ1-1	CASSYGENTEAFF	TGTGCCAGCAGTTATGGAGAGAACACTGAAGCTTTCTTT
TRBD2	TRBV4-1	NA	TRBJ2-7	CASSQDRSLAGGLYEQYF	TGCGCCAGCAGCCAAGATAGGTCGCTAGCGGGGGGCCTGTACGAGCAGTACTTC
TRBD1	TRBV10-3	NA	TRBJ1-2	CAISAGTGDYGYTF	TGTGCCATCAGTGCGGGGACAGGAGACTATGGCTACACCTTC
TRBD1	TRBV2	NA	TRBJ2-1	CASVGQGALRQFF	TGTGCCAGCGTGGGACAGGGGGCACTTCGGCAGTTCTTC
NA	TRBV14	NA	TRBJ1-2	CASSQDTGLYGYTF	TGTGCCAGCAGCCAAGATACCGGGTTATATGGCTACACCTTC
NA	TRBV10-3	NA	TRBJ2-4	CAISEGGFENIQYF	TGTGCCATCAGTGAAGGGGGTTTCGAAAACATTCAGTACTTC
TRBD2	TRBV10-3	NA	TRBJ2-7	CAISEPGRGLVDEQYF	TGTGCCATCAGTGAGCCCGGGCGGGGGTTGGTGGACGAGCAGTACTTC
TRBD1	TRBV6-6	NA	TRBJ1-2	CASSDRQGSEGYTF	TGTGCCAGCAGCGACAGACAGGGGTCGGAAGGCTACACCTTC
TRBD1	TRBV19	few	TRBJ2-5	CASAGTGIETQYF	TGTGCCAGTGCCGGGACAGGGATTGAGACCCAGTACTTC
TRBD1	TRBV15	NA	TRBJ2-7	CATSRGSVGTGRNEQYF	TGTGCCACCAGCAGAGGATCTGTGGGGACAGGGCGAAACGAGCAGTACTTC
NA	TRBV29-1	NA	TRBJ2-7	CSVEQGYEQYF	TGCAGCGTTGAACAGGGCTACGAGCAGTACTTC
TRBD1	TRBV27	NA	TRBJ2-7	CASSLSGTGTYEQYF	TGTGCCAGCAGTTTATCAGGGACAGGGACCTACGAGCAGTACTTC
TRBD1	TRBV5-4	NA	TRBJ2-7	CASSLAGTGVGGEQYF	TGTGCCAGCAGCTTGGCCGGGACAGGCGTGGGGGGCGAGCAGTACTTC
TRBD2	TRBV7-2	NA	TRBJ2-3	CASSLVERGGRDTQYF	TGTGCCAGCAGCTTAGTGGAGCGGGGGGGCCGAGATACGCAGTATTTT
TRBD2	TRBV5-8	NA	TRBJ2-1	CASSLVLLAGGPYNEQFF	TGTGCCAGCAGCTTGGTGTTACTAGCGGGGGGGCCCTACAATGAGCAGTTCTTC
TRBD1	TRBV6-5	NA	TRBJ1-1	CASRLTGGVNTEAFF	TGTGCCAGCAGACTTACAGGGGGCGTGAACACTGAAGCTTTCTTT